This TCR beta chain stems from a study of beta chain features in type 1 diabetes (dated by TCRdb to 2016 to 2018). For context, the study as a whole: No differences in mean age, gender distribution, total cell number or subset yield were found between patients and healthy donors. A total of over 95,000,000 sorted cells were examined across all samples, and RNA yield correlated strongly with the number of cells per subset. The study compared the TCRB repertoires of sorted circulating CD4+ T cell subsets in recently diagnosed type 1 diabetes patients with those in matched healthy donors. Regulatory and stem cell-like memory subsets were isolated from only 8 patients and roughly 8 healthy donors, whereas naive and central memory subsets came from all 28 donors.

Concerning this clone itself: This receptor's antigen is unknown. Per-base qualities were not stored, and no clone one base away is much larger.

The paper's findings and limits, for the study overall: Shorter templates might have been favored by PCR, but patient and control samples were amplified and corrected together, so both groups would have been affected equally by any skew. Type 1 diabetes patients showed a moderate but significant shortening of TCRB CDR3 length in all four CD4+ subsets. Naive, central memory and regulatory TCRB repertoires appeared to be more alike among patients than among healthy donors. Because cDNA rather than genomic DNA was sequenced, highly expressing activated cells could have been over-represented, although no difference in activation and CD3 levels was found between groups. At VDJ recombination sites, patients with type 1 diabetes made fewer insertions and deleted more nucleotides, a pattern implying thymic rearrangement abnormalities. HLA sub-analyses involved small numbers of individuals, so any influence of HLA type on TCRB rearrangement remained unresolved.

Each donor gave one peripheral blood draw, averaging about 100 mL, which was collected into heparinised tubes. A BD FACSAria II and a panel including CD45RO, CCR7, CD25, CD127, CD95 and CD27 were used to sort naive, central memory, regulatory and stem cell-like memory CD4+ T cells. Purity was above 95% for every sorted population. PBMCs were isolated right away by Lymphoprep density gradient centrifugation and were stained directly, without culture. To minimize batch effects, samples were stained and sorted in pairs, one healthy donor with one patient per experiment. The High Capacity cDNA Reverse Transcription Kit was used to reverse transcribe all of the isolated RNA, meaning that expressed TCRB transcripts were what got sequenced. Deep immunoSEQ sequencing was applied to naive, central memory and regulatory T cell samples, giving an average of around 3.4 million total reads per sample. Sorted cells were lysed in RLT buffer, and RNA was extracted using DNase-treated RNeasy Micro or Mini kits according to cell number. Each cell subset was processed on its own to prevent cross-contamination, while patient and healthy donor samples were processed together. Using the immunoSEQ multiplex PCR, TCRB sequences were amplified from cDNA into 87-bp fragments spanning the CDR3 region. Sequencing of the amplicons was done on the Illumina HiSeq platform. The authors processed their data as follows. Synthetic template baselines were used to correct PCR bias computationally, reads within Hamming distance 2 were collapsed together, and singletons that could not be merged were discarded. Reads were aligned to IMGT to assign V, D and J genes, CDR3 length, and insertions or deletions at six rearrangement sites. Within each subset, clonotype counts were normalized to the number of sorted cells before true diversity and Gini coefficients were calculated with the tcR R package. The overlap coefficient, calculated on TCRB nucleotide sequences, was used to quantify repertoire sharing. Out-of-frame TCRB sequences from naive cells were analyzed to stand in for the pre-selection repertoire. The source is immuneACCESS, and TCRdb retained only in-frame sequences with V and J called. Part of the clones is not carried over; for the studies checked, unresolved V genes explain less than half of this, and the remainder is unexplained. V and J calls and clone size follow that table, whereas D and trimming were derived from the DNA. The sample profile shows about 240,000 clones; about 14% of them were found once. The leading ten clones occupy 0.015% to 0.02% of the sample.

The CDR3 runs 14 residues from the cysteine to the phenylalanine. The entry retains the CDR3 DNA only, 42 bases that are in frame from base 1. V was cut back by 0 bases and J by 7 bases, leaving a gap of 13 bases between them. Via the germline V gene, CDR1 is SGHDN and CDR2 FVKESK. Input material: naive CD4+ T cells from blood. This sample's cell subset or site label indicates: true naive CD4+ T cells. This sequence originates from a man aged 30 to 39 with type 1 diabetes. This sequence uses TRBV14 and TRBJ2-7, and TRBD2 may be the D gene, going by 5 matching bases. The DNA sequence is TGTGCCAGCAGCCAAGATCGGGGAATGAGAGAGCAGTACTTC. This translates into CASSQDRGMREQYF.